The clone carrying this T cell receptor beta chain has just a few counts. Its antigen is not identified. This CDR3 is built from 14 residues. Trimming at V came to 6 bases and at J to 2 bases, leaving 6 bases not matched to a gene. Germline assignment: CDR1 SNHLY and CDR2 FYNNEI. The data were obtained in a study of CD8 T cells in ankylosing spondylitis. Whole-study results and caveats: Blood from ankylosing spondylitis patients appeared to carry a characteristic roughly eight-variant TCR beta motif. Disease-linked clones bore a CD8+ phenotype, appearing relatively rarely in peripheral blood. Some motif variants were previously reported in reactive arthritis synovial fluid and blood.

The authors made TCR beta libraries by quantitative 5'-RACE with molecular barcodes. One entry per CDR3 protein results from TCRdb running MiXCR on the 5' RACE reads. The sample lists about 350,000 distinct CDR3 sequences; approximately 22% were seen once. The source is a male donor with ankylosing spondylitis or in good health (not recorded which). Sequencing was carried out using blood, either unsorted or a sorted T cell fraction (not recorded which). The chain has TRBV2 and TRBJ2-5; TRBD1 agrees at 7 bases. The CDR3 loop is CASRKPGQQETQYF. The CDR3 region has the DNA TGTGCCAGCAGGAAACCGGGACAGCAAGAGACCCAGTACTTC.